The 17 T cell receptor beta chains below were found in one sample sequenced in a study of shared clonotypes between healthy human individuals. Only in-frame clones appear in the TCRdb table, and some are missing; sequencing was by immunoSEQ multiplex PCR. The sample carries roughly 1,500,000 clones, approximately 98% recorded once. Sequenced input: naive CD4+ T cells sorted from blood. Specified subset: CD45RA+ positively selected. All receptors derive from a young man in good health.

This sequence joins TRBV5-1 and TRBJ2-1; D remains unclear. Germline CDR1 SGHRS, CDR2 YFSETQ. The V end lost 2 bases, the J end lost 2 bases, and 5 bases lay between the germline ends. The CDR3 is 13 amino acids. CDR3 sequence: CASSLQPYNEQFF. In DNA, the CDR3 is TGCGCCAGCAGCTTACAGCCCTACAATGAGCAGTTCTTC.

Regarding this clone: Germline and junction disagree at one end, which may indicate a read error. The CDR3 coding sequence is TGTGCCAGCAGCCCCCCCCCTAGCGGGGGGAACTCCAACAATGAGCAGTTCTTC. Translating gives CASSPPPSGGNSNNEQFF. The rearrangement joins TRBV28 to TRBJ2-1; 11 bases align to TRBD2. The CDR3 covers 18 residues. CDR1 and CDR2 (germline): MDHEN, SYDVKM.

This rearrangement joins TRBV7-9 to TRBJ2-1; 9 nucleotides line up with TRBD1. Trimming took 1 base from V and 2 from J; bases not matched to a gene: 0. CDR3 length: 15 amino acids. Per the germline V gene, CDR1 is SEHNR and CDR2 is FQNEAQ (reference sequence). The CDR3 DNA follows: TGTGCCAGCAGCTTAGGGGACAGGGCCTACAATGAGCAGTTCTTC. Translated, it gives CASSLGDRAYNEQFF.

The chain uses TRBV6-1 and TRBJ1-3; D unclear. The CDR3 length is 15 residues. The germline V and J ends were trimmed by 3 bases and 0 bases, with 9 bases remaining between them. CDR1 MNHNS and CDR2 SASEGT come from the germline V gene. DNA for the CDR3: TGTGCCAGCAGTGAGAGTCTTCGCTCTGGAAACACCATATATTTT. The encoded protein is CASSESLRSGNTIYF.

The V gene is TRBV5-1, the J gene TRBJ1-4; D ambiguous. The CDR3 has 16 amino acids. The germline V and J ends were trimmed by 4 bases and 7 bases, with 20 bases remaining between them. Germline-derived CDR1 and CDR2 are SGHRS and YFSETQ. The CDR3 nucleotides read TGCGCCAGCAGCCCAGACCCCCGGGGTAGTGGTGAAAAACTGTTTTTT. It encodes CASSPDPRGSGEKLFF. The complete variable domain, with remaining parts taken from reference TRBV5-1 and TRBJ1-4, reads KAGVTQTPRYLIKTRGQQVTLSCSPISGHRSVSWYQQTPGQGLQFLFEYFSETQRNKGNFPGRFSGRQFSNSRSEMNVSTLELGDSALYLCASSPDPRGSGEKLFFGSGTQLSVL.

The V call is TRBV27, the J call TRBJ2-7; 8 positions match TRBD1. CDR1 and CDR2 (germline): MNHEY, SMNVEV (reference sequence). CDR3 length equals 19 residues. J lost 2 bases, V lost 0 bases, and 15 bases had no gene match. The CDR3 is CASSLSYFIRGQETYEQYF. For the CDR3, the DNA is TGTGCCAGCAGTTTATCCTATTTCATTAGGGGACAGGAGACCTACGAGCAGTACTTC.

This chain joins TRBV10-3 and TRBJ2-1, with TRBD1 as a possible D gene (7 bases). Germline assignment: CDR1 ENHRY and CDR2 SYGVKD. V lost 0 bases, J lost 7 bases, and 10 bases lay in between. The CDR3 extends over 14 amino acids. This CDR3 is CAISESTGRNEQFF. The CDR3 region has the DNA TGTGCCATCAGTGAGTCGACAGGGAGGAATGAGCAGTTCTTC.

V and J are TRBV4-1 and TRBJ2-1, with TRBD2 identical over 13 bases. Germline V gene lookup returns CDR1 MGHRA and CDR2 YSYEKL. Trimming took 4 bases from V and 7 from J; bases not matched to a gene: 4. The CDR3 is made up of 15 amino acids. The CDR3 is CASSPGLAGRNEQFF. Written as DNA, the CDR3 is TGCGCCAGCAGCCCGGGACTAGCGGGACGGAATGAGCAGTTCTTC.

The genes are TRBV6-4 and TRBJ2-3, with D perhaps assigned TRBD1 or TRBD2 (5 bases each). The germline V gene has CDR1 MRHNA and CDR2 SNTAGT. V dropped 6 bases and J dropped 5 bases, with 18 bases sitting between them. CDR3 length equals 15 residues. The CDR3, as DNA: TGTGCCAGCAGGATGACAGAGGGGCGAGTAGATACGCAGTATTTT. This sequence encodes CASRMTEGRVDTQYF.

Here the CDR3 DNA reads TGCGCCAGCAGGGTAGAGGGTCTCTACGAGCAGTACTTC. This gives the protein CASRVEGLYEQYF. The chain couples TRBV5-1 to TRBJ2-7; D might be TRBD2 (5 bases). V was shortened by 5 bases and J by 3 bases, with 12 bases between the two germline ends. The CDR3 has 13 residues. CDR1 and CDR2 from the germline V gene are SGHRS and YFSETQ.

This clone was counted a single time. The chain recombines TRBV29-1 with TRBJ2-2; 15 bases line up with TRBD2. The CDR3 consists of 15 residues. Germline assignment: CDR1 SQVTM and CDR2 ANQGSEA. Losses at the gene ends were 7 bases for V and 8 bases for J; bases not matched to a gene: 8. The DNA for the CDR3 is TGCAGCGCGGGGGGGACTAGCGGGAGGACTGGGGAGCTGTTTTTT. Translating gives CSAGGTSGRTGELFF.

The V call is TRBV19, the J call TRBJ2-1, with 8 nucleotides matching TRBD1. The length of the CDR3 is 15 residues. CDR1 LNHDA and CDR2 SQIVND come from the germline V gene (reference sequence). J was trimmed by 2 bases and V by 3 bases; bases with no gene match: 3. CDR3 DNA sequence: TGTGCCAGTAGTATTCCGACAGGGGCCTACAATGAGCAGTTCTTC. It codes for CASSIPTGAYNEQFF.

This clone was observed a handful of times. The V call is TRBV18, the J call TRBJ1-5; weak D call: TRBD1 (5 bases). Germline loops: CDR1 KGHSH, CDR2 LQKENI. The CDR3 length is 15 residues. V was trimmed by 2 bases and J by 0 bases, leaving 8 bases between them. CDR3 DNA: TGTGCCAGCTCACCAATACAGGATAGCAATCAGCCCCAGCATTTT. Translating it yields CASSPIQDSNQPQHF.

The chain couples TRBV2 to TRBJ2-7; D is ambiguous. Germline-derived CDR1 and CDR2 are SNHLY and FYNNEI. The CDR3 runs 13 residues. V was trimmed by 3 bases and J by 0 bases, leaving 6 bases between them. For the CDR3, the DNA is TGTGCCAGCAGTGATATGGCCTCCTACGAGCAGTACTTC. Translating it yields CASSDMASYEQYF.

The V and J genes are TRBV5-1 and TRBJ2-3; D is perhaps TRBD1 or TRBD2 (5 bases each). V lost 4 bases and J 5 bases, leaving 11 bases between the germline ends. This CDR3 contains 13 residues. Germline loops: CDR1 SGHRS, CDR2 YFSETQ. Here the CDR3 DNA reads TGCGCCAGCAGCGGGGACCCAGGAGATACGCAGTATTTT. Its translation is CASSGDPGDTQYF.

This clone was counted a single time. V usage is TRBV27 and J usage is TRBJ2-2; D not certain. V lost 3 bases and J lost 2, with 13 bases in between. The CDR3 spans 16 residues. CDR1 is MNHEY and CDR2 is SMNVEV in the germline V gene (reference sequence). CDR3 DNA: TGTGCCAGCAGTTTCGTCGACCTATTAAACACCGGGGAGCTGTTTTTT. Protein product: CASSFVDLLNTGELFF.

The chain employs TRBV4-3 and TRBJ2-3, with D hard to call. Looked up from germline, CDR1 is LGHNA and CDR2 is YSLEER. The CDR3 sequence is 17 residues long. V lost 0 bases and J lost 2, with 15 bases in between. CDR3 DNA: TGCGCCAGCAGCCAAGATCTTGCCGGCAGCAACACAGATACGCAGTATTTT. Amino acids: CASSQDLAGSNTDTQYF.